A single sample is the source of the 26 T cell receptor beta chains below, sequenced in a study of radiotherapy plus CTLA-4 blockade in lung cancer. Data came from immunoSEQ multiplex PCR; TCRdb stores just in-frame clones and leaves some out. The data show about 120,000 clones, over 80% seen once. Material: peripheral blood, obtained from a patient treated with radiotherapy plus ipilimumab. The receptors here all came from a human donor with non-small cell lung cancer that progressed on radiotherapy plus ipilimumab.

The chain recombines TRBV7-2 with TRBJ2-5, with a weak D call TRBD2 (5 bases). Trimming took 5 bases from V and 2 from J, leaving 18 bases between them. The CDR3 has 16 residues. From germline, CDR1 is SGHTA and CDR2 FQGNSA. The CDR3 coding sequence is TGTGCCAGCAGCCCCACGGGCGGGTGGGGACAAGAGACCCAGTACTTC. It codes for CASSPTGGWGQETQYF.

This chain joins TRBV18 and TRBJ2-3, with 9 bases lining up with TRBD1. Germline CDR1 is KGHSH and CDR2 is LQKENI. This CDR3 region has 14 residues. V dropped 3 bases and J dropped 5; count of bases not matched to a gene: 3. The CDR3 DNA reads TGTGCCAGCTCACCCCCGGACAGGGGAGATACGCAGTATTTT. This sequence encodes CASSPPDRGDTQYF.

The genes are TRBV7-3 and TRBJ2-1; no definite D call. The CDR3 spans 16 residues. Trimming took off 2 bases at V and 1 base at J, with 12 bases between the two ends. The germline V gene has CDR1 SGHTA and CDR2 FQGTGA. CDR3 DNA: TGTGCCAGCAGCTTAGTCGCGGACGCGTCCTACAATGAGCAGTTCTTC. Protein product: CASSLVADASYNEQFF.

This clone was observed once. The chain couples TRBV7-6 to TRBJ2-7; possibly TRBD2 for D (7 bases). The CDR3 is made up of 17 amino acids. Germline-derived CDR1 and CDR2 are SGHVS and FNYEAQ. V dropped 5 bases and J dropped 7 bases, with 27 bases sitting between them. CDR3 DNA: TGTGCCAGCAGCAAGGGGCCCGGCGGGAGCACCAGGGGAGAGCAGTACTTC. Amino acids: CASSKGPGGSTRGEQYF.

This rearrangement joins TRBV1 to TRBJ2-7; whether TRBD2, the table's D call, matches the DNA was not checked. TRBV1 has pseudogene status. This CDR3 contains 17 residues. CDR3 sequence: CTSSLRGVKSGRSEQYF. CDR3 nucleotides: TGCACCAGCAGCCTCCGGGGGGTGAAGAGCGGGAGGAGCGAGCAGTACTTC.

The rearrangement joins TRBV27 to TRBJ2-4; no reliable D call. The germline V gene has CDR1 MNHEY and CDR2 SMNVEV (reference sequence). The CDR3 has 14 amino acids. The V gene lost 7 bases and the J gene lost 4 bases, with 14 bases spanning the gap. This CDR3 is CASKSSSWKNIQYF. The DNA of the CDR3 is TGTGCCAGCAAATCGAGCAGTTGGAAAAACATTCAGTACTTC.

This clone was counted a single time. V gene TRBV6-1 combines with J gene TRBJ1-2; D gene uncertain. This CDR3 is 12 amino acids long. Trimming removed 6 bases from V and 4 bases from J, with 9 bases in between. Germline CDR1 and CDR2: MNHNS and SASEGT. This chain's CDR3 is CASRNGLYGYTF. The CDR3 DNA follows: TGTGCCAGCAGGAACGGCCTCTATGGCTACACCTTC.

The chain recombines TRBV7-6 with TRBJ2-3; 13 positions agree with TRBD2. Germline assignment: CDR1 SGHVS and CDR2 FNYEAQ. V was pared by 3 bases and J by 1 base, with 4 bases of the junction left unmatched. There are 17 residues in the CDR3. In DNA, the CDR3 is TGTGCCAGCAGCTTTGGGACTAGCGGGACAGGCACAGATACGCAGTATTTT. Protein sequence: CASSFGTSGTGTDTQYF.

J is TRBJ2-3 and V is TRBV2, with 7 bases aligning to TRBD1. This CDR3 has 12 residues. With 7 bases clipped from V and 8 bases from J, the junction kept 6 bases outside the gene matches. The germline V gene has CDR1 SNHLY and CDR2 FYNNEI. The CDR3 nucleotides are TGTGCCAGCATATTAGGGGGCGGTACGCAGTATTTT. Its protein is CASILGGGTQYF.

The rearrangement links TRBV19 to TRBJ1-5; a possible D gene is TRBD1 (6 bases). The CDR3 is 14 residues long. The V and J ends lost 6 bases and 6 bases respectively, with 15 bases between them. Germline V gene sequence: CDR1 LNHDA, CDR2 SQIVND (reference sequence). CDR3 region: CASRITGAPQPQHF. DNA of the CDR3: TGTGCCAGTAGGATAACGGGGGCCCCTCAGCCCCAGCATTTT.

The CDR3 region has the DNA TGCGCCAGCAGCTTTAAGGGGGAGTGGGTCTACAATGAGCAGTTCTTC. It codes for CASSFKGEWVYNEQFF. The rearrangement uses TRBV5-1 and TRBJ2-1; possibly TRBD1 for D (6 bases). The length of the CDR3 is 16 residues. The ends were cut back, 2 bases at V and 3 bases at J, with 15 bases in the middle. The germline CDR1 and CDR2 sequences are SGHRS and YFSETQ. The complete variable domain, with remaining parts taken from reference TRBV5-1 and TRBJ2-1, reads KAGVTQTPRYLIKTRGQQVTLSCSPISGHRSVSWYQQTPGQGLQFLFEYFSETQRNKGNFPGRFSGRQFSNSRSEMNVSTLELGDSALYLCASSFKGEWVYNEQFFGPGTRLTVL.

V gene TRBV5-4 combines with J gene TRBJ2-3; possibly TRBD1 or TRBD2 for D (6 bases each). CDR1 is SGHNT, CDR2 YYREEE, per germline (reference sequence). Trimming left V 5 bases short and J 2 bases short, with 18 bases between. This CDR3 is built from 16 residues. CDR3 nucleotides: TGTGCCAGCAGTCCCGGGCCCGGGGGCCCCACAGATACGCAGTATTTT. It codes for CASSPGPGGPTDTQYF.

The J gene is TRBJ2-7, the V gene TRBV19, with TRBD1 identical over 8 bases. Germline CDR1 and CDR2: LNHDA and SQIVND (reference sequence). This CDR3 is 13 amino acids long. J was trimmed by 5 bases and V by 11 bases; bases with no gene match: 11. This CDR3 is CASLGRTGNEQYF. The CDR3 DNA is TGTGCCTCTCTTGGGAGGACAGGGAACGAGCAGTACTTC.

The rearrangement links TRBV7-2 to TRBJ2-1, with D possibly matching TRBD2 (6 bases). The ends were cut back, 4 bases at V and 6 bases at J, with 10 bases in the middle. Per germline, CDR1 SGHTA and CDR2 FQGNSA. CDR3 length: 13 residues. CDR3 sequence (DNA): TGTGCCAGCAGCTACATGGAGGGCAATGAGCAGTTCTTC. It specifies CASSYMEGNEQFF.

The chain couples TRBV5-4 to TRBJ2-5, with D hard to call. V shed 2 bases and J shed 2 bases, with 7 bases lying between them. This CDR3 region has 13 residues. Germline V gene sequence: CDR1 SGHNT, CDR2 YYREEE (reference sequence). CDR3 sequence: CASSLGLQETQYF. The DNA of the CDR3 is TGTGCCAGCAGCTTAGGTTTACAAGAGACCCAGTACTTC.

The J gene is TRBJ2-7, the V gene TRBV5-4; D gene unclear. V lost 0 bases and J lost 1, with 5 bases in between. The germline V gene encodes CDR1 SGHNT and CDR2 YYREEE (reference sequence). The CDR3 spans 13 residues. Here the CDR3 DNA reads TGTGCCAGCAGCTTGGACAGATCCTACGAGCAGTACTTC. Protein: CASSLDRSYEQYF.

CDR3 region: CASSLRRGSAYNEQFF. For the CDR3, the DNA is TGTGCCAGCAGCCTCAGGAGGGGCAGCGCGTACAATGAGCAGTTCTTC. The chain couples TRBV7-8 to TRBJ2-1; TRBD2 is a possible D gene (6 bases). Germline CDR1 SGHVS, CDR2 FQNEAQ. The CDR3 has 16 amino acids. V was pared by 5 bases and J by 4 bases, with 18 bases between.

This clone appeared a single time. V usage is TRBV6-5 and J usage is TRBJ1-1; 8 nucleotides align to TRBD1. Germline loops: CDR1 MNHEY, CDR2 SVGAGI. Unmatched junction bases numbered 6, after V lost 6 bases and J lost 6 bases. The CDR3 contains 13 residues. DNA for the CDR3: TGTGCCAGCAGACAGACAGGGGTTCCTGAAGCTTTCTTT. Translated, it gives CASRQTGVPEAFF.

Only one count was recorded for this clone. The gene calls are TRBV5-6 and TRBJ2-7; TRBD1 matches 8 bases. This CDR3 contains 12 residues. With 4 bases clipped from V and 5 bases from J, the junction kept 2 bases outside the gene matches. Germline-derived CDR1 and CDR2 are SGHDT and YYEEEE. CDR3 loop: CASSPGGNEQYF. The CDR3 region has the DNA TGTGCCAGCAGCCCAGGGGGCAACGAGCAGTACTTC.

This chain joins TRBV7-3 and TRBJ2-3, with D maybe TRBD2 (6 bases). CDR1 SGHTA and CDR2 FQGTGA come from the germline V gene. CDR3 size: 15 residues. Trimming pared 4 bases from V and 2 bases from J, leaving 13 bases between. Here the CDR3 reads CASSSRGGTTDTQYF. The CDR3 coding sequence is TGTGCCAGCAGCTCCCGGGGCGGGACCACAGATACGCAGTATTTT.

The chain couples TRBV4-1 to TRBJ2-5, with 8 nucleotides matching TRBD2. The CDR3 is 16 amino acids. Germline values: CDR1 MGHRA, CDR2 YSYEKL. The V segment lost 1 base and the J segment 2 bases; nucleotides outside the gene matches: 6. The CDR3 DNA follows: TGCGCCAGCAGCCAAGTCCCGGCGGGGGGACAAGAGACCCAGTACTTC. This codes for CASSQVPAGGQETQYF.

This sequence joins TRBV2 and TRBJ2-1; 10 bases match TRBD1. Germline loops: CDR1 SNHLY, CDR2 FYNNEI. V dropped 10 bases and J dropped 9; count of bases not matched to a gene: 12. The CDR3 extends over 14 amino acids. CDR3: CATFHGTGAAEQFF. CDR3 sequence (DNA): TGTGCCACCTTCCACGGGACAGGGGCGGCTGAGCAGTTCTTC.

The chain links TRBV4-2 to TRBJ2-4, with unresolved D. The V gene's germline CDR1 is LGHNA and CDR2 YNFKEQ. V shed 0 bases and J shed 8 bases, with 8 bases lying between them. There are 13 residues in the CDR3. CDR3 nucleotide sequence: TGTGCCAGCAGCCAAGAGTCCCGGGACATTCAGTACTTC. It codes for CASSQESRDIQYF.

The rearrangement uses TRBV5-4 and TRBJ2-1; D gene ambiguous. There are 13 residues in the CDR3. V was shortened by 3 bases and J by 8 bases, with 12 bases between the two germline ends. Germline V gene data show CDR1 as SGHNT and CDR2 as YYREEE (reference sequence). CDR3 region: CASSSVGLDEQFF. The DNA of the CDR3 is TGTGCCAGCAGCTCGGTTGGGCTCGATGAGCAGTTCTTC.

V and J are TRBV2 and TRBJ1-1; D is ambiguous. The CDR3 length is 14 residues. Germline-derived CDR1 and CDR2 are SNHLY and FYNNEI. Trimming left V 4 bases short and J 1 base short, with 10 bases between. The CDR3 region is CASSVAATNTEAFF. The DNA for the CDR3 is TGTGCCAGCAGTGTTGCGGCGACGAACACTGAAGCTTTCTTT.

A single count supports this clone. The chain employs TRBV20-1 and TRBJ2-1; D is unclear. The CDR3 is 11 amino acids. In germline, CDR1 is DFQATT, CDR2 SNEGSKA (reference sequence). Between the trimmed V and J ends, which lost 2 bases and 10 bases, there was a span of 9 bases. The CDR3 is CSARRPDEQFF. The CDR3 DNA reads as TGCAGTGCTAGACGCCCCGACGAGCAGTTCTTC.